A selection of T cell receptor beta chains follows, all from one sample in a study of OX40 agonist ivuxolimab in advanced cancers. This table comes from immunoSEQ multiplex PCR, and its TCRdb copy is limited to in-frame clones, with some not included. The table lists more than 60,000 clones, around 93% of them singletons. The sequenced sample was CD4+ or CD8+ T cells sorted from blood, obtained in a trial of the OX40 agonist ivuxolimab. These receptors originate from an adult with an advanced solid tumor such as melanoma, head and neck, liver or kidney cancer. Each CDR3 is given with its conserved first and last residue. The order of the fields is clone size, J gene, V gene, D gene, CDR3 protein. The D gene is left open where the match is weak. Rows may omit the clone size; those that give it use once, few, many or a size class.

abundance: -
j_gene: TRBJ2-7
v_gene: TRBV7-9
d_gene: -
CDR3aa: CASSLGAEQYF

abundance: medium-sized
j_gene: TRBJ2-1
v_gene: TRBV6-5
d_gene: -
CDR3aa: CASSYAQRYLDEQFF

abundance: -
j_gene: TRBJ2-7
v_gene: TRBV11-2
d_gene: TRBD2
CDR3aa: CASSFTLAGAGEQYF

abundance: -
j_gene: TRBJ1-2
v_gene: TRBV28
d_gene: -
CDR3aa: CASSLTPKLGGQANYGYTF

abundance: -
j_gene: TRBJ2-7
v_gene: TRBV7-3
d_gene: TRBD1
CDR3aa: CASSLGTGGLYEQYF

abundance: medium-sized
j_gene: TRBJ2-5
v_gene: TRBV19
d_gene: -
CDR3aa: CASSGVLYETQYF

abundance: -
j_gene: TRBJ2-2
v_gene: TRBV2
d_gene: -
CDR3aa: CASSEPKGSGVDIGELFF

abundance: -
j_gene: TRBJ1-1
v_gene: TRBV10-3
d_gene: -
CDR3aa: CAIKPGGPNTEAFF

abundance: once
j_gene: TRBJ2-5
v_gene: TRBV6-5
d_gene: -
CDR3aa: CASSKERSETQYF

abundance: -
j_gene: TRBJ1-1
v_gene: TRBV7-9
d_gene: TRBD1
CDR3aa: CASSAPGQRHTEAFF

abundance: -
j_gene: TRBJ2-7
v_gene: TRBV27
d_gene: TRBD2
CDR3aa: CASSPGTSPYEQYF

abundance: -
j_gene: TRBJ1-3
v_gene: TRBV7-9
d_gene: -
CDR3aa: CASSLVLGYGNTIYF

abundance: -
j_gene: TRBJ2-1
v_gene: TRBV7-6
d_gene: -
CDR3aa: CASSFSGGDNEQFF

abundance: -
j_gene: TRBJ2-3
v_gene: TRBV28
d_gene: -
CDR3aa: CASSFGTSTDTQYF

abundance: once
j_gene: TRBJ1-2
v_gene: TRBV7-2
d_gene: -
CDR3aa: CASSLVGNYGYTF

abundance: once
j_gene: TRBJ2-5
v_gene: TRBV5-1
d_gene: TRBD1
CDR3aa: CASSLVDRGHIIQETQYF

abundance: -
j_gene: TRBJ1-1
v_gene: TRBV25-1
d_gene: -
CDR3aa: CASSLGGLSSAFF

abundance: -
j_gene: TRBJ2-7
v_gene: TRBV5-8
d_gene: -
CDR3aa: CASSFGGAYEQYF

abundance: -
j_gene: TRBJ2-7
v_gene: TRBV7-8
d_gene: TRBD1
CDR3aa: CASSSTGQPTYEQYF

abundance: -
j_gene: TRBJ2-5
v_gene: TRBV11-3
d_gene: TRBD2
CDR3aa: CASSLEGGRAGQTQYF

abundance: -
j_gene: TRBJ2-5
v_gene: TRBV27
d_gene: TRBD2
CDR3aa: CASSLRLAVQETQYF

abundance: once
j_gene: TRBJ1-2
v_gene: TRBV11-2
d_gene: -
CDR3aa: CASSLDRNYGYTF

abundance: -
j_gene: TRBJ1-1
v_gene: TRBV9
d_gene: -
CDR3aa: CASSVEARGRYTEAFF

abundance: -
j_gene: TRBJ1-1
v_gene: TRBV6-5
d_gene: -
CDR3aa: CASSYSKNTEAFF

abundance: -
j_gene: TRBJ2-5
v_gene: TRBV27
d_gene: -
CDR3aa: CASSLLFGSQETQYF

abundance: -
j_gene: TRBJ1-1
v_gene: TRBV2
d_gene: -
CDR3aa: CASSEGPRGTEAFF

abundance: -
j_gene: TRBJ2-7
v_gene: TRBV6-5
d_gene: -
CDR3aa: CASITEDLLTYEQYF

abundance: once
j_gene: TRBJ1-1
v_gene: TRBV9
d_gene: -
CDR3aa: CASSAQMGSTEAFF

abundance: -
j_gene: TRBJ2-1
v_gene: TRBV9
d_gene: -
CDR3aa: CASSVTRAADNEQFF

abundance: -
j_gene: TRBJ2-3
v_gene: TRBV5-4
d_gene: TRBD2
CDR3aa: CASSLWGLAGADTQYF

abundance: -
j_gene: TRBJ1-5
v_gene: TRBV9
d_gene: -
CDR3aa: CASSVDDSNQPQHF

abundance: -
j_gene: TRBJ2-1
v_gene: TRBV28
d_gene: TRBD2
CDR3aa: CASSAPTLVTGTSGSRSSYNEQFF

abundance: -
j_gene: TRBJ2-3
v_gene: TRBV6-1
d_gene: TRBD2
CDR3aa: CASSEWWAGREDTQYF